A selection of T cell receptor beta chains follows, all from one sample in a study of cytomegalovirus exposure and HLA in healthy donors. Only in-frame clones appear in the TCRdb table, and some are missing; sequencing was by immunoSEQ multiplex PCR. The sample records over 75,000 clones, 84% being singletons. Source material: PBMCs. The source is a woman aged 18-29 years in good health and CMV-seropositive. The CDR3 runs from the conserved cysteine through the conserved F or W.

>TRBV29-1|TRBJ1-2
CSVEDPNRGPGGYTF
>TRBV2|TRBJ1-4
CASKKERALNEKLFF
>TRBV6-4|TRBJ1-2
CASSDVFRTGLDYGYTF
>TRBV7-9|TRBJ2-1
CASSSRGGFSYNEQFF
>TRBV6-5|TRBJ1-5
CASGGGSSGNQPQHF
>TRBV13|TRBJ2-7
CASSPKRERYEQYF
>TRBV30|TRBJ2-7
CAWSPRDSFSYEQYF
>TRBV7-3|TRBJ2-3
CASSRRGGPTSTDTQYF
>TRBV27|TRBJ1-1
CATRGLPNTEAFF
>TRBV6-5|TRBJ1-1
CASSSTFRGTEAFF
>TRBV5-6|TRBJ2-1
CASSLTGDSGYNEQFF
>TRBV9|TRBJ1-4
CASSVAGTGVEKLFF
>TRBV6-5|TRBJ2-7
CASRYNRDYEQYF
>TRBV5-4|TRBJ1-1
CASSPPGGWYMNTEAFF
>TRBV28|TRBJ2-3
CASSLSADTQYF
>TRBV5-1|TRBJ2-7
CASSIASGAEQYF
>TRBV2|TRBJ1-2
CASSELGGRGYTF
>TRBV7-8|TRBJ1-1
CASSLEQGRTEAFF